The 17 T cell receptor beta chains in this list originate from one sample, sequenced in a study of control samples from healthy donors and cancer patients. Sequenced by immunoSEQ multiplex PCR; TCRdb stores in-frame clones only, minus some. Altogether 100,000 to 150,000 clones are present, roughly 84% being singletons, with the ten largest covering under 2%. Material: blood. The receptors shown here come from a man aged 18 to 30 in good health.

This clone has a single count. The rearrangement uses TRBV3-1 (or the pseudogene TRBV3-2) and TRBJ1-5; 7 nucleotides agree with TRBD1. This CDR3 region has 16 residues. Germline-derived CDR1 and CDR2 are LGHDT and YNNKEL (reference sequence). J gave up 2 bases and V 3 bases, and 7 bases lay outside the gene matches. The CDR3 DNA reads TGTGCCAGCAGCCATGGAGGGGGCTGGGGCAATCAGCCCCAGCATTTT. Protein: CASSHGGGWGNQPQHF.

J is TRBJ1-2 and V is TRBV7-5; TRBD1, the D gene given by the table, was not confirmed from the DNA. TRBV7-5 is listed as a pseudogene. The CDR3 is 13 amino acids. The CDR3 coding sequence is TGTGCCAGAAGCCTCCGGACAGCCTATGGCTACACCTTC. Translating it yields CARSLRTAYGYTF.

The CDR3 loop is CASSVGMGMDNEKLFF. The CDR3 nucleotides read TGTGCCAGCAGCGTAGGAATGGGGATGGATAATGAAAAACTGTTTTTT. The V call is TRBV9, the J call TRBJ1-4; D remains ambiguous. CDR3 length: 16 amino acids. Trimming stripped 0 bases from V and 4 bases from J, with 13 bases between. Germline lookup yields CDR1 SGDLS and CDR2 YYNGEE.

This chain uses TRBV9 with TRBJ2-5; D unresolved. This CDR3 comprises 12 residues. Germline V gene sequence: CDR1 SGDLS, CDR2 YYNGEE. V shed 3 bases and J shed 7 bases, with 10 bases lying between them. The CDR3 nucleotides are TGTGCCAGCAGCGCCCGTAGTGGGACCCAGTACTTC. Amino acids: CASSARSGTQYF.

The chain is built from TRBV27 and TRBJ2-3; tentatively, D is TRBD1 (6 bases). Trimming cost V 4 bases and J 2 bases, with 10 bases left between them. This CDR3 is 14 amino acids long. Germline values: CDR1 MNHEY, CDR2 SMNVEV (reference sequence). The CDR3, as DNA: TGTGCCAGCAGTTCCTACAGGGACACAGATACGCAGTATTTT. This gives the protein CASSSYRDTDTQYF.

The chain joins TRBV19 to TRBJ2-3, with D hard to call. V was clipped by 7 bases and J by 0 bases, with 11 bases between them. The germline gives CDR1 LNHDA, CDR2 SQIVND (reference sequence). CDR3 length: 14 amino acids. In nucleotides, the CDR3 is TGTGCCAGTAATTTTGGTCGAAGCACAGATACGCAGTATTTT. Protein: CASNFGRSTDTQYF.

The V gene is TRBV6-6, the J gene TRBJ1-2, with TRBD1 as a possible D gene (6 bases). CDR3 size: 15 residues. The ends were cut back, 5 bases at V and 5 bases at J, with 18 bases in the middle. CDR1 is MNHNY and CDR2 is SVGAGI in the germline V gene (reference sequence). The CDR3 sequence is CASSPQQGNPYGYTF. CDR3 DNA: TGTGCCAGCAGTCCACAACAGGGTAACCCTTATGGCTACACCTTC.

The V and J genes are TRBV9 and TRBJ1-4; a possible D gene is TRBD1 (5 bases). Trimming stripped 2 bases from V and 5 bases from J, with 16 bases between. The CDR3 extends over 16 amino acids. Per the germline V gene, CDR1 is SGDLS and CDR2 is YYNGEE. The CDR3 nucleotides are TGTGCCAGCAGCGTTAAGCCGGGACTAACAAATGAAAAACTGTTTTTT. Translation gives CASSVKPGLTNEKLFF.

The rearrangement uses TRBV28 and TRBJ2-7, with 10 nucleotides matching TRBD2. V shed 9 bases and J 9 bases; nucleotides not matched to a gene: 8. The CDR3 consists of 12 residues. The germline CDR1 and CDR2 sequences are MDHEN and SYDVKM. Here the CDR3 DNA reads TGTGCCAGTACTCTAGCGGGAGCGGCGCAGTACTTC. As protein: CASTLAGAAQYF.

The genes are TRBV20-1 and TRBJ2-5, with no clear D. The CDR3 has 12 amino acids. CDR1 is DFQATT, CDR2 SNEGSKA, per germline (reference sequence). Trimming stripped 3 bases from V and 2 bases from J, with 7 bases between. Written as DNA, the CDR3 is TGCAGTGCTAGTAATCCACAAGAGACCCAGTACTTC. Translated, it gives CSASNPQETQYF.

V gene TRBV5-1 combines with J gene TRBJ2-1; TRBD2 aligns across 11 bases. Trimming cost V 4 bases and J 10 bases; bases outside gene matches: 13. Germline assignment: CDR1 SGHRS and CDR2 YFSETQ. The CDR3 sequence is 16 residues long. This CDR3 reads CASSVYGTSGGWEQFF. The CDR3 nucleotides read TGCGCCAGCAGCGTATACGGGACTAGCGGTGGCTGGGAGCAGTTCTTC.

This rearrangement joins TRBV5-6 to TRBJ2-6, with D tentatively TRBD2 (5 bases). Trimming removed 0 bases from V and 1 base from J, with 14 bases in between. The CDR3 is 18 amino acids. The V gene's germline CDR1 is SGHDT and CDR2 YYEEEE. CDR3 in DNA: TGTGCCAGCAGCTTGGCGGGAAGGGCCTCATCTGGGGCCAACGTCCTGACTTTC. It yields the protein CASSLAGRASSGANVLTF.

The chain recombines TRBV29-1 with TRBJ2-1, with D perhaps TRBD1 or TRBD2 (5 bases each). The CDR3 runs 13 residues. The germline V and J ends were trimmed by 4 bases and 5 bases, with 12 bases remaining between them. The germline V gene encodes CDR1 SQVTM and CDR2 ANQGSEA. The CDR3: CSVAGTVNNEQFF. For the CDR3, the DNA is TGCAGCGTTGCCGGGACGGTCAACAATGAGCAGTTCTTC.

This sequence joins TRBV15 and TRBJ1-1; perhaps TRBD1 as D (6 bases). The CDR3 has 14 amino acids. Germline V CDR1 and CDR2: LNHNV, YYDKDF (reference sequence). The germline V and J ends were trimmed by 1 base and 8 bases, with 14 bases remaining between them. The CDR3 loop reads CATSRAAGALEAFF. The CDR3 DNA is TGTGCCACCAGCAGAGCGGCAGGGGCCCTGGAAGCTTTCTTT.

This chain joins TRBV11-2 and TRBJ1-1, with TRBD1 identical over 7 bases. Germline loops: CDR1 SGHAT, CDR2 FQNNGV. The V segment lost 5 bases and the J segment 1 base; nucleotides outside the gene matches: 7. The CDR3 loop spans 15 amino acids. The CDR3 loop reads CASSQLGTENTEAFF. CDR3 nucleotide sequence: TGTGCCAGCAGCCAGCTCGGGACAGAGAACACTGAAGCTTTCTTT.

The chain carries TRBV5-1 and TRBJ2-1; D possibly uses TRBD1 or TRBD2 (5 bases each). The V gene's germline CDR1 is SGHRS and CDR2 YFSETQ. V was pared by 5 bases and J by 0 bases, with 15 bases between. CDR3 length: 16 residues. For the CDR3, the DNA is TGCGCCAGCAGAGACAGAGCGGATAGCTCCTACAATGAGCAGTTCTTC. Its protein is CASRDRADSSYNEQFF.

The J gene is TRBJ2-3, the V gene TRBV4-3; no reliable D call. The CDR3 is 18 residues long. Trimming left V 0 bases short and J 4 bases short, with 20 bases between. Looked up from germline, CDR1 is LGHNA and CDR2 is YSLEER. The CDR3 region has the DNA TGCGCCAGCAGCCAAGATTCGCTTCGGCCGTATTGGTCAGATACGCAGTATTTT. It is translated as CASSQDSLRPYWSDTQYF.